Following are 14 T cell receptor beta chains from one sample sequenced in a study of T-cell reconstitution after alpha-beta-depleted transplantation in children. Using unique molecular identifiers, the investigators prepared the TCRbeta library. Each CDR3 protein gets one entry after TCRdb re-called the PCR reads with MiXCR. The sample records around 100,000 distinct CDR3 sequences, roughly 7.6% being singletons. This specimen was PBMCs, taken before TCRalphabeta/CD19-depleted stem cell transplant. Source of these receptors: a boy aged 2 to 10 with acute lymphoblastic leukemia, due to receive a stem cell transplant.

In this sample, this clonotype turned up many times. J is TRBJ1-2 and V is TRBV20-1; tentatively, D is TRBD1 (5 bases). Deletions cut 6 bases from V and 7 bases from J, with 15 bases between. The germline V gene encodes CDR1 DFQATT and CDR2 SNEGSKA (reference sequence). The CDR3 totals 12 residues. This CDR3 is CSARDERGGYTF. DNA of the CDR3: TGCAGTGCCAGGGACGAACGGGGTGGCTACACCTTC.

The V call is TRBV19, the J call TRBJ2-7; 7 bases are shared with TRBD1. CDR1 LNHDA and CDR2 SQIVND come from the germline V gene (reference sequence). The CDR3 extends over 13 amino acids. The V and J ends lost 3 bases and 7 bases, in that order; junction bases with no gene match: 6. This CDR3 is CASSIVPGQEQYF. CDR3 in DNA: TGTGCCAGTAGTATTGTCCCGGGACAGGAGCAGTACTTC.

This clonotype was detected many times. V gene TRBV14 combines with J gene TRBJ1-2; 9 positions match TRBD1. V shed 3 bases and J 6 bases; nucleotides not matched to a gene: 8. CDR1 is SGHDN, CDR2 FVKESK, per germline. The CDR3 contains 15 residues. The CDR3 DNA sequence: TGTGCCAGCAGCCAGAACAGGGGGCCCTCCGATGGCTACACCTTC. Encoded protein: CASSQNRGPSDGYTF.

In its sample, this clonotype was seen many times. The chain couples TRBV5-1 to TRBJ2-2; 7 nucleotides line up with TRBD1. The junction had 5 bases not matched to a gene; V was cut back by 0 bases and J by 6 bases. This CDR3 has 15 residues. Per the germline V gene, CDR1 is SGHRS and CDR2 is YFSETQ. The CDR3 region is CASSLDRGSAGELFF. CDR3 bases: TGCGCCAGCAGCTTGGACAGGGGATCGGCCGGGGAGCTGTTTTTT.

The rearrangement joins TRBV19 to TRBJ2-2; D gene ambiguous. Looked up from germline, CDR1 is LNHDA and CDR2 is SQIVND (reference sequence). Trimming stripped 1 base from V and 7 bases from J, with 7 bases between. The CDR3 extends over 13 amino acids. DNA for the CDR3: TGTGCCAGTAGTATAGTCTTGAGCGGGGAGCTGTTTTTT. Translating gives CASSIVLSGELFF.

The chain recombines TRBV11-2 with TRBJ1-1; D is undetermined. The V and J ends lost 0 bases and 3 bases respectively, with 11 bases between them. The CDR3 loop spans 15 amino acids. In germline, CDR1 is SGHAT, CDR2 FQNNGV. CDR3 DNA: TGTGCCAGCAGCTTAGATATCCGTGGGGACACTGAAGCTTTCTTT. Amino acids: CASSLDIRGDTEAFF. Using reference TRBV11-2 and TRBJ1-1 for the parts outside the CDR3, the full variable domain is EAGVAQSPRYKIIEKRQSVAFWCNPISGHATLYWYQQILGQGPKLLIQFQNNGVVDDSQLPKDRFSAERLKGVDSTLKIQPAKLEDSAVYLCASSLDIRGDTEAFFGQGTRLTVV.

Only a few counts were recorded for this clonotype. The chain has TRBV19 and TRBJ1-4; TRBD1 matches at 12 bases. Trimming at V came to 8 bases and at J to 8 bases, leaving 6 bases not matched to a gene. CDR3 length: 14 amino acids. The germline CDR1 and CDR2 sequences are LNHDA and SQIVND (reference sequence). CDR3 sequence: CASGDRGRSEKLFF. For the CDR3, the DNA is TGTGCCAGTGGGGACAGGGGGCGCAGCGAAAAACTGTTTTTT.

The table lists this clonotype with a few counts. V is TRBV6-1 and J is TRBJ2-7; 8 nucleotides line up with TRBD1. The length of the CDR3 is 14 residues. The V and J ends lost 6 bases and 2 bases, in that order; junction bases with no gene match: 6. Germline values: CDR1 MNHNS, CDR2 SASEGT. The CDR3, as DNA: TGTGCCAGCAGGTTGGACAGGGAGCCCTACGAGCAGTACTTC. It encodes CASRLDREPYEQYF.

This clonotype showed up just a few times. This chain connects TRBV15 to TRBJ2-1; TRBD2 aligns across 9 bases. The germline V gene encodes CDR1 LNHNV and CDR2 YYDKDF (reference sequence). This CDR3 comprises 19 residues. The J segment lost 1 base and the V segment lost 6 bases, leaving 16 bases of the junction unmatched. The CDR3 sequence: CATRRPGLASRWSYNEQFF. Written as DNA, the CDR3 is TGTGCCACCAGGAGACCGGGACTAGCTTCTCGTTGGTCCTACAATGAGCAGTTCTTC.

This sequence joins TRBV12-3 or TRBV12-4 and TRBJ2-5; possibly TRBD1 or TRBD2 for D (6 bases each). V lost 4 bases, J lost 5 bases, and 11 bases lay in between. The CDR3 spans 13 residues. CDR3 DNA: TGTGCCAGCAGTTGGCTGGGGGGCGAGACCCAGTACTTC. Protein: CASSWLGGETQYF.

This clonotype showed up just a few times. The chain joins TRBV18 to TRBJ2-3; D unclear. V was cut by 6 bases and J by 4 bases, with 14 bases left in between. CDR1 KGHSH and CDR2 LQKENI come from the germline V gene. This CDR3 is 14 amino acids long. The CDR3 nucleotides read TGTGCCAGCTCCCCTAGTCGGAACTCAGATACGCAGTATTTT. Its translation: CASSPSRNSDTQYF.

The chain combines TRBV6-6 with TRBJ2-7; 8 bases line up with TRBD1. CDR3 length: 12 residues. Germline CDR1 and CDR2: MNHNY and SVGAGI (reference sequence). The V segment lost 5 bases and the J segment 5 bases; nucleotides outside the gene matches: 2. The CDR3 loop is CASSQQGDEQYF. CDR3 in DNA: TGTGCCAGCAGTCAACAGGGGGACGAGCAGTACTTC.

This clonotype has at least ten counts. The rearrangement links TRBV13 to TRBJ1-1; tentative D call: TRBD1 (5 bases). Trimming shortened V by 4 bases and J by 0 bases, and 15 bases separated the two germline ends. CDR1 is PRHDT and CDR2 is FYEKMQ in the germline V gene (reference sequence). The CDR3 has 16 amino acids. CDR3: CASSSPRDGLNTEAFF. CDR3 nucleotides: TGTGCCAGCAGCTCCCCCAGGGACGGGTTGAACACTGAAGCTTTCTTT.

The rearrangement joins TRBV25-1 to TRBJ1-1, with 10 bases that match TRBD1. This CDR3 comprises 17 residues. Germline-derived CDR1 and CDR2 are MGHDK and SYGVNS. Trimming at V came to 6 bases and at J to 2 bases, leaving 12 bases not matched to a gene. The CDR3 DNA is TGTGCCAGCAGGGGGGACAGGGGTCGCAGGGATAACACTGAAGCTTTCTTT. Its protein is CASRGDRGRRDNTEAFF.